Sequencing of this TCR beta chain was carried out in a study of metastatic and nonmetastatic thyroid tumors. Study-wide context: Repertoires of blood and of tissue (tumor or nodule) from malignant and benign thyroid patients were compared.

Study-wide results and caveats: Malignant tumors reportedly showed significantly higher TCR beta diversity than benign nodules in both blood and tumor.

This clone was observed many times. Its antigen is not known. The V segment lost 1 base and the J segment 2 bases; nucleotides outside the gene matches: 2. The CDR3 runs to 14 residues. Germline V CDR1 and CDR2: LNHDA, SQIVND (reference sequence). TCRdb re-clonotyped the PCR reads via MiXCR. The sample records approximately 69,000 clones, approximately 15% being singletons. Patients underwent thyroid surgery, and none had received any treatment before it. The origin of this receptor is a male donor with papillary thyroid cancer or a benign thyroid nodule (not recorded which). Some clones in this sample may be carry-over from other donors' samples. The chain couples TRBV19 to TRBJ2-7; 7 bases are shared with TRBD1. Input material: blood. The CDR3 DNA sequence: TGTGCCAGTAGTATAGGACAGGGAACCTACGAGCAGTACTTC. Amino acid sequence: CASSIGQGTYEQYF.